Listed below are T cell receptor beta chains from one sample, sequenced in a study of beta chain features in type 1 diabetes. Libraries were prepared by immunoSEQ multiplex PCR; TCRdb keeps only in-frame clonotypes and omits some of them. The sample yields roughly 230,000 clones, about 10% seen once. Sequences were obtained from naive CD4+ T cells from blood. All receptors come from a woman aged 18-35 years in good health. CDR3s leave out the opening cysteine and the closing phenylalanine or tryptophan. The size entry is marked missing in some rows and otherwise reads once, few, many or a size class.

V gene	J gene	clone size	CDR3 protein
TRBV30	TRBJ1-1	few	AWDIVGGVGTEAF
TRBV19	TRBJ1-5	-	ASSSTVNQPQH
TRBV4-1	TRBJ2-3	few	ASSRGEAGTQY
TRBV5-1	TRBJ2-1	-	ASSSTSGDNEQF
TRBV6-5	TRBJ2-1	-	ASSRGTDNEQF
TRBV5-1	TRBJ2-3	-	ASVKDPLAGWDTQY
TRBV27	TRBJ2-5	few	ASSLWEAGGKETQY
TRBV5-1	TRBJ2-3	-	ASSSGTDTQY
TRBV5-1	TRBJ2-7	few	ASSPSLLSYEQY
TRBV7-9	TRBJ2-3	-	ASSLRAGSTDTQY
TRBV30	TRBJ2-1	few	AWSGDTYNEQF
TRBV4-1	TRBJ1-5	-	ASSSTEPGDQPQH